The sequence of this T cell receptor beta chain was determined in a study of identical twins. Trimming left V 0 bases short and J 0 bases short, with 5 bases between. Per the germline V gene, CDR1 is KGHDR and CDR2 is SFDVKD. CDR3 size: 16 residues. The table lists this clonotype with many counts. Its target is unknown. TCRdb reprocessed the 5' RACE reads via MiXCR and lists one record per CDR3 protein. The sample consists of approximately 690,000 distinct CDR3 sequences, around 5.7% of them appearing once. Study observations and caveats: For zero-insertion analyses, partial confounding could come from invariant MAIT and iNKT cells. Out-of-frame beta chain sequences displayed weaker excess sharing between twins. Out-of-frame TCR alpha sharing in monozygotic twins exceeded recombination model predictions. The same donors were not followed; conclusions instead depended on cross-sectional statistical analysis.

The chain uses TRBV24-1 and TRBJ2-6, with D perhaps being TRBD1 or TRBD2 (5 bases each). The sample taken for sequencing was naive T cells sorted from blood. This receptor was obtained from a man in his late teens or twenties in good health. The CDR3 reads CATSDLGTSGANVLTF. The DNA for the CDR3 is TGTGCCACCAGTGATTTGGGGACCTCTGGGGCCAACGTCCTGACTTTC.